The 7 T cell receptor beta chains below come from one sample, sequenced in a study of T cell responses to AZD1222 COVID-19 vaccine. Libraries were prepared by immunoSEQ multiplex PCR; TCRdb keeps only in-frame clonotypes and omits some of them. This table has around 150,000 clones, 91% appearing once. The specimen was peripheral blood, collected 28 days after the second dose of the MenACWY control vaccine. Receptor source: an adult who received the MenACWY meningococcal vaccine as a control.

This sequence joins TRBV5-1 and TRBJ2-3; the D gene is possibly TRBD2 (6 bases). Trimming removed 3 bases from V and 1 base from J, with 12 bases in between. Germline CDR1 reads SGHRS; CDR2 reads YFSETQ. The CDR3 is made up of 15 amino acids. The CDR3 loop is CASSSAGSGTDTQYF. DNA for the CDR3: TGCGCCAGCAGCTCCGCGGGAAGCGGCACAGATACGCAGTATTTT. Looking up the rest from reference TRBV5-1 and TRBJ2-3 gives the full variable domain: KAGVTQTPRYLIKTRGQQVTLSCSPISGHRSVSWYQQTPGQGLQFLFEYFSETQRNKGNFPGRFSGRQFSNSRSEMNVSTLELGDSALYLCASSSAGSGTDTQYFGPGTRLTVL.

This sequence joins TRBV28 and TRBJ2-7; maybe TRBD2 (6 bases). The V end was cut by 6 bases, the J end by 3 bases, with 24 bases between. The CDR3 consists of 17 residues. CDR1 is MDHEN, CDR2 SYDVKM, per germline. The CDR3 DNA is TGTGCCAGCAGCGGGACTTCGGGCCCCGATGTGGTCTACGAGCAGTACTTC. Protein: CASSGTSGPDVVYEQYF.

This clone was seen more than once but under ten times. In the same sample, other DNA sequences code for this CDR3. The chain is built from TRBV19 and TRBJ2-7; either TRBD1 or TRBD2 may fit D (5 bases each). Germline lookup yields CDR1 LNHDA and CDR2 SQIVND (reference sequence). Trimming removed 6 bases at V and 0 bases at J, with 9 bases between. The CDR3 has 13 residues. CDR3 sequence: CASSRDHSYEQYF. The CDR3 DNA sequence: TGTGCCAGTAGCCGGGACCACTCCTACGAGCAGTACTTC.

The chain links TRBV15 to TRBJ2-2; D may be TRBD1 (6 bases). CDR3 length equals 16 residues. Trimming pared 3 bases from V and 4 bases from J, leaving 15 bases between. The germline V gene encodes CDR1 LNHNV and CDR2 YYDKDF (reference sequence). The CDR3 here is CATSRTTGSTTGELFF. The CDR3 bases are TGTGCCACCAGCAGGACCACAGGGAGTACCACCGGGGAGCTGTTTTTT.

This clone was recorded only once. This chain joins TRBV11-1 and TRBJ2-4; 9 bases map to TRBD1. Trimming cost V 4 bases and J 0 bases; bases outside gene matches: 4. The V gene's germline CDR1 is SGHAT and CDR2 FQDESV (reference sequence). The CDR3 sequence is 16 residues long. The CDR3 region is CASSSTGGLAKNIQYF. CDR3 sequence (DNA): TGTGCCAGCAGCTCAACAGGGGGCTTAGCCAAAAACATTCAGTACTTC.

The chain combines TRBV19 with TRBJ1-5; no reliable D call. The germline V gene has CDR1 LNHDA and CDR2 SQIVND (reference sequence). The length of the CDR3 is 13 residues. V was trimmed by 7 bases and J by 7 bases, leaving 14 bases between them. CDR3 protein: CASNSQTHQPQHF. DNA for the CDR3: TGTGCCAGTAACTCCCAGACGCACCAGCCCCAGCATTTT.

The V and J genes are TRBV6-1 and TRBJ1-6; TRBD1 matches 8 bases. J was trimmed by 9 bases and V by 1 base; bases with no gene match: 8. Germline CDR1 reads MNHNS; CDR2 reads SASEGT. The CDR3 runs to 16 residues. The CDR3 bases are TGTGCCAGCAGTGAAGGGGTTGGGACAGGAGGTTCACCCCTCCACTTT. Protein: CASSEGVGTGGSPLHF.